This record concerns one T cell receptor beta chain sequence. Its antigen is not known. With the Oncomine TCR Beta short-read assay, DNA from cultured CD4+ T cells was sequenced. TCRdb recomputed calls from the PCR reads with MiXCR, one row per CDR3 protein. The top ten clones hold under 40% of a sample with more than 8,000 distinct CDR3 sequences, about 51% of them seen once. This sample was included in a study of vaccination and CD4 T cells after COVID-19. Germline V gives CDR1 DFQATT, CDR2 SNEGSKA (reference sequence). Unmatched junction bases numbered 5, after V lost 0 bases and J lost 1 base. The CDR3 has 15 residues. Regarding treatment: roughly ten-day PBMC culture with coronavirus spike peptide pools or control peptides (ViraFEST assay).

Sample: CD4+ T cells from blood, cultured in vitro. The sequence derives from a human donor who had recovered from COVID-19. The chain joins TRBV20-1 to TRBJ2-5; TRBD2 matches at 7 bases. Here the CDR3 DNA reads TGCAGTGCTAGAGACATAAGGACTAGCCAAGAGACCCAGTACTTC. Translating it yields CSARDIRTSQETQYF.